The clone carrying this T cell receptor beta chain has more than one count but fewer than ten. The target antigen is unknown. V lost 0 bases, J lost 0 bases, and 8 bases lay in between. The CDR3 totals 15 residues. Germline V gene data show CDR1 as SGHRS and CDR2 as YFSETQ. The data derive from a study of T cell repertoires in cytomegalovirus infection. On the study more broadly: Matching HLA type and CMV infection were both indicated by public TCR beta signatures. Study conclusions and caveats: Cumulated frequencies of public TCR beta families served to identify carriers of CMV plus the relevant HLA. In two of eight donors, the top clonotype was HLA-C-restricted CMV-specific.

MiXCR, run by TCRdb on the reads, gives a single entry per CDR3 protein. The repertoire includes about 150,000 distinct CDR3 sequences, 15% to 20% of them detected once, and approximately 19% sits in the top ten. This TCR came from a human donor in good health (CMV status not recorded). Some clones in this sample may be carry-over from other donors' samples. The chain joins TRBV5-1 to TRBJ2-3; a possible D gene is TRBD2 (5 bases). Sequencing was carried out using CD8+ T cells from PBMCs. In nucleotides, the CDR3 is TGCGCCAGCAGCTTGGTCGGGGAGAGCACAGATACGCAGTATTTT. Residues: CASSLVGESTDTQYF.